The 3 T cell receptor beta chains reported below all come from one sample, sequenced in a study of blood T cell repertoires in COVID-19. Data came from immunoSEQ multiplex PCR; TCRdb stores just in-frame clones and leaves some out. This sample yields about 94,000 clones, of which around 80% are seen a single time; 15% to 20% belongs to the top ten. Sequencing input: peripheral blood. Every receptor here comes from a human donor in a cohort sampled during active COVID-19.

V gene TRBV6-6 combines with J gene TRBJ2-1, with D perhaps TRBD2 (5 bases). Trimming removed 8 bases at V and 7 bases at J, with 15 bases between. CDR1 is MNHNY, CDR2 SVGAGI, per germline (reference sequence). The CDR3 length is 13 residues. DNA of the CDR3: TGTGCCAGCGGGCGGGTAGGTGGGAATGAGCAGTTCTTC. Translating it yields CASGRVGGNEQFF.

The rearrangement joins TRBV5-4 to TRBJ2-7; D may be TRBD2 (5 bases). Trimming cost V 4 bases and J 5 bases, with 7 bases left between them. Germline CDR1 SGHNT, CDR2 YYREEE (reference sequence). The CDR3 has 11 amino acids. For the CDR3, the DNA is TGTGCCAGCAGCCTCGGGGACGAGCAGTACTTC. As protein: CASSLGDEQYF.

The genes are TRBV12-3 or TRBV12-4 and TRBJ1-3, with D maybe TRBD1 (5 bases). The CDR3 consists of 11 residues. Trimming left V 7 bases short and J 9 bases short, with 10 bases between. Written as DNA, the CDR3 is TGTGCCAGCACCAACGGGGGCACCATATATTTT. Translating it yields CASTNGGTIYF.